These 13 T cell receptor beta chains were all obtained from the same sample, sequenced in a study of cytomegalovirus exposure and HLA in healthy donors. Primers for the PCR totalled 60 Vbeta and 13 Jbeta. Sequenced by immunoSEQ multiplex PCR; TCRdb stores in-frame clones only, minus some. The sample has under 110,000 clones, roughly 71% seen once; the top ten hold about 10%. The material sequenced was PBMCs. The source of these receptors is a man aged 50 to 60 in good health and CMV-seronegative.

This sequence joins TRBV6-6 and TRBJ1-4, with D hard to call. Germline values: CDR1 MNHNY, CDR2 SVGAGI (reference sequence). The length of the CDR3 is 11 residues. V lost 4 bases, J lost 8 bases, and 5 bases lay in between. CDR3 DNA: TGTGCCAGCAGTTTCCAGGAAAAACTGTTTTTT. Protein product: CASSFQEKLFF.

This chain uses TRBV11-3 with TRBJ2-5; D is unresolved. Germline CDR1 is SGHNT and CDR2 is YENEEA. The ends were cut back, 4 bases at V and 2 bases at J, with 5 bases in the middle. The length of the CDR3 is 12 residues. The CDR3 here is CASSSQQETQYF. CDR3 nucleotides: TGTGCCAGCAGCTCGCAGCAAGAGACCCAGTACTTC.

Here the CDR3 reads CASTPKRGIKTQYF. The CDR3 coding sequence is TGTGCCAGTACCCCAAAAAGGGGAATAAAGACCCAGTACTTC. The chain combines TRBV19 with TRBJ2-5; D is possibly TRBD1 (5 bases). V was shortened by 7 bases and J by 6 bases, with 18 bases between the two germline ends. The germline gives CDR1 LNHDA, CDR2 SQIVND (reference sequence). The CDR3 contains 14 residues.

The chain recombines TRBV5-6 with TRBJ2-1, with TRBD2 matching 8 bases. This CDR3 is built from 16 residues. CDR1 is SGHDT and CDR2 is YYEEEE in the germline V gene. V lost 1 base and J lost 1; bases outside the gene matches: 4. CDR3 nucleotides: TGTGCCAGCAGCTTGCAGACGGGAGGGTCCTACAATGAGCAGTTCTTC. Translation: CASSLQTGGSYNEQFF.

The CDR3, as DNA: TGCAGCGTTACAGGGGGCCGCCTCACTGAAGCTTTCTTT. Protein product: CSVTGGRLTEAFF. V and J are TRBV29-1 and TRBJ1-1; the match to TRBD1 covers 9 bases. The CDR3 extends over 13 amino acids. Germline V gives CDR1 SQVTM, CDR2 ANQGSEA. V lost 5 bases to trimming and J lost 4 bases; unmatched junction nucleotides: 5.

This chain links TRBV19 with TRBJ1-1, with D uncertain. V lost 3 bases to trimming and J lost 1 base, with 9 bases between them. The CDR3 spans 14 residues. Germline V gives CDR1 LNHDA, CDR2 SQIVND (reference sequence). The CDR3 DNA reads TGTGCCAGTAGTATCCTCGGGAAGAACACTGAAGCTTTCTTT. It codes for CASSILGKNTEAFF.

This chain uses TRBV30 with TRBJ2-5; D gene uncertain. The V gene's germline CDR1 is GTSNPN and CDR2 SVGIG (reference sequence). CDR3 length equals 12 residues. V lost 2 bases, J lost 1 base, and 5 bases lay in between. CDR3 protein: CAWSPGQETQYF. CDR3 in DNA: TGTGCCTGGAGTCCGGGCCAAGAGACCCAGTACTTC.

This rearrangement joins TRBV19 to TRBJ2-7; weak D call: TRBD2 (5 bases). This CDR3 has 15 residues. The V end was cut by 5 bases, the J end by 5 bases, with 19 bases between. CDR1 is LNHDA and CDR2 is SQIVND in the germline V gene (reference sequence). CDR3 DNA sequence: TGTGCCAGTAGTCCCCGAGGGCTCATGCGGGACGAGCAGTACTTC. Encoded protein: CASSPRGLMRDEQYF.

The chain recombines TRBV19 with TRBJ2-5; maybe TRBD1 (5 bases). The ends were cut back, 3 bases at V and 4 bases at J, with 9 bases in the middle. Germline values: CDR1 LNHDA, CDR2 SQIVND (reference sequence). This CDR3 has 13 amino acids. In nucleotides, the CDR3 is TGTGCCAGTAGTATCAACAGGAGAGAGACCCAGTACTTC. As protein: CASSINRRETQYF.

This chain uses TRBV5-1 with TRBJ2-1; maybe TRBD1 (6 bases). Germline-derived CDR1 and CDR2 are SGHRS and YFSETQ. The CDR3 totals 15 residues. The germline V and J ends were trimmed by 0 bases and 6 bases, with 13 bases remaining between them. The CDR3 spells CASSLVTGLGNEQFF. CDR3 bases: TGCGCCAGCAGCTTGGTTACAGGGTTAGGCAATGAGCAGTTCTTC.

This clone was detected only a few times. The chain links TRBV4-1 to TRBJ2-7; TRBD1 might be the D (6 bases). V was trimmed by 3 bases and J by 2 bases, leaving 11 bases between them. Germline V gene sequence: CDR1 MGHRA, CDR2 YSYEKL. This CDR3 is built from 14 residues. CDR3 bases: TGCGCCAGCAGCCACCCAGGGGATCCCTACGAGCAGTACTTC. Translating it yields CASSHPGDPYEQYF.

The chain joins TRBV4-1 to TRBJ1-4; a possible D gene is TRBD1 (5 bases). The CDR3 is 16 residues long. V lost 3 bases, J lost 4 bases, and 15 bases lay in between. Germline lookup yields CDR1 MGHRA and CDR2 YSYEKL. The CDR3 DNA reads TGCGCCAGCAGCCAGTCTGGGGGAGGTGGTAATGAAAAACTGTTTTTT. Translating it yields CASSQSGGGGNEKLFF.

This chain connects TRBV7-3 to TRBJ1-5; possible D gene TRBD1, 6 bases. This CDR3 is 17 amino acids long. Per germline, CDR1 SGHTA and CDR2 FQGTGA. The ends were cut back, 5 bases at V and 5 bases at J, with 22 bases in the middle. DNA of the CDR3: TGTGCCAGCAGCCTCACCTGTCAGGGAGGGGGGCATCAGCCCCAGCATTTT. As protein: CASSLTCQGGGHQPQHF.